One and the same sample provided the 22 T cell receptor beta chains below, sequenced in a study of breast tumors, draining lymph nodes, adjacent tissues. TCRdb fed the multiplex PCR reads into MiXCR, producing one record per CDR3 protein. Altogether roughly 220,000 distinct CDR3 sequences are present, around 35% being singletons, with the ten largest covering 3% to 4%. Breast cancer patients provided tissue from their axillary draining lymph nodes. The sequencing input was axillary lymph node tissue. The receptor set was obtained from a female donor with breast cancer. Some clones in this sample may be carry-over from other donors' samples.

This clonotype appeared a few times. The rearrangement links TRBV9 to TRBJ2-5; TRBD2 matches at 11 bases. Germline loops: CDR1 SGDLS, CDR2 YYNGEE. The CDR3 spans 17 residues. V dropped 0 bases and J dropped 3; count of bases not matched to a gene: 7. The CDR3 coding sequence is TGTGCCAGCAGCGTAGGGATTAGCGGGGGGGGGGAAGAGACCCAGTACTTC. Translating it yields CASSVGISGGGEETQYF.

This chain links TRBV12-3 or TRBV12-4 with TRBJ2-3; D uncertain. The CDR3 sequence is 13 residues long. V lost 3 bases and J lost 6, with 10 bases in between. The DNA for the CDR3 is TGTGCCAGCAGTTTCGGTGGCCACGATACGCAGTATTTT. Protein: CASSFGGHDTQYF.

This clonotype has only a few counts. The chain links TRBV10-3 to TRBJ2-7; TRBD1 matches 9 bases. CDR1 and CDR2 (germline): ENHRY, SYGVKD. V was clipped by 10 bases and J by 4 bases; unmatched bases: 8. The CDR3 extends over 13 amino acids. CDR3 DNA sequence: TGTGCCACTGGACAGGGGACCAGATACGAGCAGTACTTC. Its protein product is CATGQGTRYEQYF.

V gene TRBV10-3 combines with J gene TRBJ1-6; D not resolved. In germline, CDR1 is ENHRY, CDR2 SYGVKD. The CDR3 contains 12 residues. V was trimmed by 6 bases and J by 7 bases, leaving 7 bases between them. CDR3 bases: TGTGCCATCAGGGAAGGGAATTCACCCCTCCACTTT. Amino acids: CAIREGNSPLHF.

This clonotype came up many times. The chain links TRBV5-6 to TRBJ1-4, with D hard to call. The CDR3 length is 14 residues. The V gene's germline CDR1 is SGHDT and CDR2 YYEEEE. Trimming removed 0 bases at V and 7 bases at J, with 10 bases between. The DNA of the CDR3 is TGTGCCAGCAGCTTGGGTCAGGCCGTTGAAAAACTGTTTTTT. This gives the protein CASSLGQAVEKLFF.

The V call is TRBV27, the J call TRBJ2-7; weak D call: TRBD2 (8 bases). The germline V gene encodes CDR1 MNHEY and CDR2 SMNVEV (reference sequence). The CDR3 is made up of 15 amino acids. Between the trimmed V and J ends, which lost 8 bases and 6 bases, there was a span of 23 bases. DNA of the CDR3: TGTGCCAGCTCCCCAGGGGGGACTAGAATTCCCGAGCAGTACTTC. It translates to CASSPGGTRIPEQYF.

This clonotype has a count of ten or more. The chain links TRBV19 to TRBJ1-6, with TRBD1 matching over 8 bases. CDR1 LNHDA and CDR2 SQIVND come from the germline V gene (reference sequence). This CDR3 comprises 12 residues. The V and J ends lost 10 bases and 9 bases, in that order; junction bases with no gene match: 5. CDR3 loop: CATGQGSSPLHF. Here the CDR3 DNA reads TGTGCCACCGGACAGGGCAGTTCACCCCTCCACTTT.

The chain couples TRBV5-4 to TRBJ2-1; D possibly corresponds to TRBD1 (6 bases). Per the germline V gene, CDR1 is SGHNT and CDR2 is YYREEE (reference sequence). CDR3 size: 16 residues. V lost 2 bases, J lost 2 bases, and 14 bases lay in between. As DNA, the CDR3 is TGTGCCAGCAGCTTTACCAAGGGGGAGACCTACAATGAGCAGTTCTTC. Its protein product is CASSFTKGETYNEQFF.

This chain connects TRBV6-1 to TRBJ2-3; TRBD1 matches at 8 bases. CDR1 is MNHNS and CDR2 is SASEGT in the germline V gene. With 6 bases clipped from V and 1 base from J, the junction kept 9 bases outside the gene matches. The CDR3 contains 16 residues. The CDR3 loop is CASRRGQGRGTDTQYF. Here the CDR3 DNA reads TGTGCCAGCAGGCGCGGACAGGGCAGGGGCACAGATACGCAGTATTTT.

There are many counts of this clonotype. The chain couples TRBV7-2 to TRBJ2-1, with TRBD2 matching 11 bases. V lost 0 bases to trimming and J lost 13 bases; unmatched junction nucleotides: 5. The CDR3 runs 14 residues. From germline, CDR1 is SGHTA and CDR2 FQGNSA. The CDR3 nucleotides are TGTGCCAGCAGCTTAGCGCCACTAGCGGGGGTTCAGTTCTTC. Its protein product is CASSLAPLAGVQFF.

This clonotype was recorded many times. The chain carries TRBV6-5 and TRBJ2-6; D possibly corresponds to TRBD1 (6 bases). The CDR3 is 15 residues long. V lost 6 bases and J lost 4, with 13 bases in between. The germline CDR1 and CDR2 sequences are MNHEY and SVGAGI. The chain's CDR3 is CASSYRVVGANVLTF. CDR3 nucleotides: TGTGCCAGCAGCTACAGGGTTGTGGGGGCCAACGTCCTGACTTTC.

Ten or more counts support this clonotype. The chain joins TRBV29-1 to TRBJ1-3; D unclear. The V gene's germline CDR1 is SQVTM and CDR2 ANQGSEA. This CDR3 is built from 11 residues. V shed 5 bases and J shed 4 bases, with 6 bases lying between them. This CDR3 reads CSVRSGNTIYF. The CDR3 nucleotides read TGCAGCGTTCGAAGCGGAAACACCATATATTTT.

The genes are TRBV29-1 and TRBJ2-5; D is undetermined. Germline assignment: CDR1 SQVTM and CDR2 ANQGSEA. CDR3 length: 12 residues. V lost 2 bases, J lost 3 bases, and 7 bases lay in between. CDR3 protein: CSVECEEETQYF. The CDR3 nucleotides read TGCAGCGTTGAATGTGAGGAAGAGACCCAGTACTTC.

In this sample, this clonotype turned up a few times. This chain joins TRBV6-7 and TRBJ1-5, with 7 bases matching TRBD1. Being an ORF, TRBV6-7 has a function that is uncertain. This CDR3 is built from 15 residues. Trimming at V came to 0 bases and at J to 6 bases, leaving 5 bases not matched to a gene. This CDR3 is CASSYSRGHFQPQHF. For the CDR3, the DNA is TGTGCCAGCAGTTACTCGAGGGGGCACTTTCAGCCCCAGCATTTT.

This clonotype has only a few counts. A read error is possible here, since a much larger clone lies one base away. The chain recombines TRBV20-1 with TRBJ2-7; D is tentatively TRBD1 or TRBD2 (5 bases each). CDR3 length equals 13 residues. Per germline, CDR1 DFQATT and CDR2 SNEGSKA (reference sequence). The CDR3 region has the DNA TGCAGTGCCCCGAGGGGCGAATTATACGGGCAGTACTTC. Encoded protein: CSAPRGELYGQYF.

This clonotype was observed a single time. The rearrangement links TRBV27 to TRBJ1-5; 8 bases agree with TRBD1. This CDR3 is built from 16 residues. From germline, CDR1 is MNHEY and CDR2 SMNVEV (reference sequence). After removal of 6 bases from V and 4 bases from J, the junction contained 11 bases not matched to a gene. CDR3 in DNA: TGTGCCAGCAGGGCCTACCGGGACAGGCTAAATCAGCCCCAGCATTTT. Amino acid sequence: CASRAYRDRLNQPQHF.

This clonotype has a handful of counts. This chain connects TRBV5-5 to TRBJ2-1; 7 bases align to TRBD2. CDR1 and CDR2 from the germline V gene are SGHKS and YYEKEE (reference sequence). The CDR3 covers 18 residues. The V gene end was trimmed by 2 bases and the J gene end by 5 bases; junction bases not matched to a gene: 16. For the CDR3, the DNA is TGTGCCAGCAGCTTAGGTTCGGGGGGTTGGGGCAGAAACAATGAGCAGTTCTTC. This codes for CASSLGSGGWGRNNEQFF.

The table lists this clonotype with many counts. The chain uses TRBV5-5 and TRBJ1-4, with D hard to call. V was clipped by 0 bases and J by 8 bases, with 8 bases between them. Germline values: CDR1 SGHKS, CDR2 YYEKEE (reference sequence). The CDR3 spans 13 residues. The CDR3 bases are TGTGCCAGCAGCTTGGGCGCAGCAGAAAAACTGTTTTTT. Its protein product is CASSLGAAEKLFF.

This clonotype was picked up many times. The rearrangement uses TRBV10-2 and TRBJ2-7; D could derive from TRBD1 or TRBD2 (5 bases each). The CDR3 spans 12 residues. The germline V gene encodes CDR1 WSHSY and CDR2 SAAADI. The V end lost 4 bases, the J end lost 3 bases, and 7 bases lay between the germline ends. CDR3 coding DNA: TGCGCCAGCAGTGTGGGGGACTACGAGCAGTACTTC. Protein: CASSVGDYEQYF.

V usage is TRBV5-1 and J usage is TRBJ1-3; TRBD1 matches at 8 bases. This CDR3 has 16 amino acids. The V gene's germline CDR1 is SGHRS and CDR2 YFSETQ. Unmatched junction bases numbered 10, after V lost 0 bases and J lost 8 bases. This CDR3 reads CASSLATGVDGYTIYF. In DNA, the CDR3 is TGCGCCAGCAGCTTGGCGACAGGGGTGGATGGCTACACCATATATTTT.

This clonotype was recorded at least ten times. The rearrangement uses TRBV2 and TRBJ2-3; 8 bases are shared with TRBD2. The ends lost 7 bases at V and 6 bases at J; junction bases unmatched: 6. This CDR3 comprises 13 residues. CDR1 is SNHLY, CDR2 FYNNEI, per germline. CDR3 bases: TGTGCCAGCAAGATTTCGGGGGGGGATACGCAGTATTTT. Translation: CASKISGGDTQYF. Complete variable domain (other parts from reference TRBV2 and TRBJ2-3): EPEVTQTPSHQVTQMGQEVILRCVPISNHLYFYWYRQILGQKVEFLVSFYNNEISEKSEIFDDQFSVERPDGSNFTLKIRSTKLEDSAMYFCASKISGGDTQYFGPGTRLTVL.

V and J are TRBV28 and TRBJ2-7; 7 bases agree with TRBD2. Germline V CDR1 and CDR2: MDHEN, SYDVKM. The CDR3 covers 15 residues. The V segment lost 3 bases and the J segment 2 bases; nucleotides outside the gene matches: 7. CDR3 in amino acids: CASSFGLADTYEQYF. The CDR3 DNA reads TGTGCCAGCAGTTTCGGTCTAGCGGATACCTACGAGCAGTACTTC.